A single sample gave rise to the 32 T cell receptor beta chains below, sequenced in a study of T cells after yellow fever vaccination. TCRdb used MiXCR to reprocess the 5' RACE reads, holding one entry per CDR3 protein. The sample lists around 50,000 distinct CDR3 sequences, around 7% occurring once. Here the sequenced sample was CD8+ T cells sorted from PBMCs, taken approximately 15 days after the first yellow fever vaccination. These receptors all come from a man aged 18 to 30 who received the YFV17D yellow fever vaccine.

This CDR3 reads CSAGQAPGYEQYF. CDR3 nucleotide sequence: TGCAGTGCGGGCCAGGCTCCGGGCTACGAGCAGTACTTC. This chain joins TRBV20-1 and TRBJ2-7; D gene unclear. The length of the CDR3 is 13 residues. Trimming took off 6 bases at V and 3 bases at J, with 15 bases between the two ends. Germline lookup yields CDR1 DFQATT and CDR2 SNEGSKA (reference sequence).

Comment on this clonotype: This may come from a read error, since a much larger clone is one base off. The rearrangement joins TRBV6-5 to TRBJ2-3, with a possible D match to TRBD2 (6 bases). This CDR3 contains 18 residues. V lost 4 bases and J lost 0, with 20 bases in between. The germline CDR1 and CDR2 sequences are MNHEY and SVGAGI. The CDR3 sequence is CASSCTIGAGTSTDTQYF. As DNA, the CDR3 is TGTGCCAGCAGTTGCACCATAGGGGCGGGGACTAGCACAGATACGCAGTATTTT.

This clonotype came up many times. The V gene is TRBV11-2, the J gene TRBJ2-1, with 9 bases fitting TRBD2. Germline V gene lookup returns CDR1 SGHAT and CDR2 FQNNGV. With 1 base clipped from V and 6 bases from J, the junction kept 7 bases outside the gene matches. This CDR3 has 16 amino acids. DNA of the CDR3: TGTGCCAGCAGCTTAGGACAGCGGGGGGTTTTCAATGAGCAGTTCTTC. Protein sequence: CASSLGQRGVFNEQFF.

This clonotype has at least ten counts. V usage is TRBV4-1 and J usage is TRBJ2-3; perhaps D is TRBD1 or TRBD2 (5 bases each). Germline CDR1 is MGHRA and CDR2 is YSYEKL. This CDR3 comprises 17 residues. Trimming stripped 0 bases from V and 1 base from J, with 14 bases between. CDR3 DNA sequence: TGCGCCAGCAGCCAAGACTTCGGGGCACTCGGCACAGATACGCAGTATTTT. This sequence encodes CASSQDFGALGTDTQYF.

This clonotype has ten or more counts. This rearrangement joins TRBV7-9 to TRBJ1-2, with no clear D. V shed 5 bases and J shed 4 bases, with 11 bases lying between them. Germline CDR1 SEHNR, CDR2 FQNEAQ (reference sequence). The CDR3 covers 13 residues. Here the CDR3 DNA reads TGTGCCAGCAGCGCACAGTCCCTCTATGGCTACACCTTC. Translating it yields CASSAQSLYGYTF.

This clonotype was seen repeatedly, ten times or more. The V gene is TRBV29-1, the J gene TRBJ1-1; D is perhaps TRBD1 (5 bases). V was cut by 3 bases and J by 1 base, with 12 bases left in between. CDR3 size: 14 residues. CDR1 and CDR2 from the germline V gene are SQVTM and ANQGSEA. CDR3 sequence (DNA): TGCAGCGTTGATACGACAGAGGGGAACACTGAAGCTTTCTTT. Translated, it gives CSVDTTEGNTEAFF.

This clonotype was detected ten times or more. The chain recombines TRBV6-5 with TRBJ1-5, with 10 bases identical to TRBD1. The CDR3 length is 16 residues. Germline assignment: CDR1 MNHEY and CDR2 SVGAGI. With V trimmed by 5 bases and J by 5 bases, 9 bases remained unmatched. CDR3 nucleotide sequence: TGTGCCAGCAGTCCGGGGGGACAGGGGAGGGATCAGCCCCAGCATTTT. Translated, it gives CASSPGGQGRDQPQHF.

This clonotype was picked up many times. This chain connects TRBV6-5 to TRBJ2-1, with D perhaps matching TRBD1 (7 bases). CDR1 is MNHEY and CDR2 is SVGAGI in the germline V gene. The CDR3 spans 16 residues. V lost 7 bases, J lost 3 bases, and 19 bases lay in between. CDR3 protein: CASTRTKGAVYNEQFF. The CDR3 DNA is TGTGCCAGCACTCGGACTAAGGGGGCCGTCTACAATGAGCAGTTCTTC.

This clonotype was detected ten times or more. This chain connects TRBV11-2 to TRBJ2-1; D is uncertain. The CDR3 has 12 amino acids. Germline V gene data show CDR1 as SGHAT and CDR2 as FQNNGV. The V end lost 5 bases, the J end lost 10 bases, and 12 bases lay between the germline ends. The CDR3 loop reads CASSGENLEQFF. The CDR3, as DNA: TGTGCCAGCAGCGGAGAAAATTTAGAGCAGTTCTTC.

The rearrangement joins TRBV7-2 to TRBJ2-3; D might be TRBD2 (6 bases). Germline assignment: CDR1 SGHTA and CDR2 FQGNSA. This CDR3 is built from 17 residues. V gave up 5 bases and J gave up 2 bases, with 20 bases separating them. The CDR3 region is CASSLGFSGFFTDTQYF. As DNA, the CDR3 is TGTGCCAGCAGCCTCGGGTTTAGCGGATTTTTCACAGATACGCAGTATTTT. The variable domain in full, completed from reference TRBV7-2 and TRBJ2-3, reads GAGVSQSPSNKVTEKGKDVELRCDPISGHTALYWYRQSLGQGLEFLIYFQGNSAPDKSGLPSDRFSAERTGGSVSTLTIQRTQQEDSAVYLCASSLGFSGFFTDTQYFGPGTRLTVL.

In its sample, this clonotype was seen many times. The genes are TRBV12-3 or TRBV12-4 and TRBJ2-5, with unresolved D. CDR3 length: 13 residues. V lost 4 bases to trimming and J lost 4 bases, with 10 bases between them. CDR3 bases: TGTGCCAGCAGTTCCGGGTTGCCAGAGACCCAGTACTTC. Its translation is CASSSGLPETQYF.

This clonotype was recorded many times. The CDR3 loop is CASRIRDGGNYGYTF. The CDR3, as DNA: TGTGCCAGTAGGATCCGGGACGGGGGAAACTATGGCTACACCTTC. The chain uses TRBV19 and TRBJ1-2; tentatively, D is TRBD1 (5 bases). The germline CDR1 and CDR2 sequences are LNHDA and SQIVND (reference sequence). The CDR3 spans 15 residues. The ends were cut back, 6 bases at V and 2 bases at J, with 16 bases in the middle.

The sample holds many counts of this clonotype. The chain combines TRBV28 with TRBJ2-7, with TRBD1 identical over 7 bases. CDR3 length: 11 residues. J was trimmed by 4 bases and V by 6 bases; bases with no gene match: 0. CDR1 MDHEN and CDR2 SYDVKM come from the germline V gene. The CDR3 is CASSRGYEQYV. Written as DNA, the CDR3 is TGTGCCAGCAGCAGGGGGTACGAGCAGTACGTC.

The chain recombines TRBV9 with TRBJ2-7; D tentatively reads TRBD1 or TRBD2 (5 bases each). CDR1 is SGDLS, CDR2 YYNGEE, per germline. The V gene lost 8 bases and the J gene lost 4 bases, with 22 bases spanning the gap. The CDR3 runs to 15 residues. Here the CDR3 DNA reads TGTGCCAGGCCCCGAGGAAAACGGGACGATTACGAGCAGTACTTC. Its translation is CARPRGKRDDYEQYF.

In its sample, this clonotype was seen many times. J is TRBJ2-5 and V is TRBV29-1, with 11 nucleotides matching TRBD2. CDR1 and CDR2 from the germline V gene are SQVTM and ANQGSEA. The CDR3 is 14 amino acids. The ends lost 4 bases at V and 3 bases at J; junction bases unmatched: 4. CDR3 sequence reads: CSVVLAGGEETQYF. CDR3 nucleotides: TGCAGCGTTGTCCTAGCGGGGGGCGAAGAGACCCAGTACTTC.

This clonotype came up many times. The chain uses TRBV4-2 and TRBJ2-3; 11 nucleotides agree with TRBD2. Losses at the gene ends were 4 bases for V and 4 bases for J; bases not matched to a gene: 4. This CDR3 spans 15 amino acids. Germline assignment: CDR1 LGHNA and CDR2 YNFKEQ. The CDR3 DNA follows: TGTGCCAGCAGCCCTAGCGGGGGGAGGGCAGATACGCAGTATTTT. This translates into CASSPSGGRADTQYF.

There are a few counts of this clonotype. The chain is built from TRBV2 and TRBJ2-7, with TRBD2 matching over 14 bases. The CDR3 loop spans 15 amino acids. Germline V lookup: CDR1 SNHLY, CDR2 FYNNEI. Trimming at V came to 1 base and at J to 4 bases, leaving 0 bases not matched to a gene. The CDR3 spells CASSEGTSGGYEQYV. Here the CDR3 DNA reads TGTGCCAGCAGTGAAGGGACTAGCGGGGGGTACGAGCAGTACGTC.

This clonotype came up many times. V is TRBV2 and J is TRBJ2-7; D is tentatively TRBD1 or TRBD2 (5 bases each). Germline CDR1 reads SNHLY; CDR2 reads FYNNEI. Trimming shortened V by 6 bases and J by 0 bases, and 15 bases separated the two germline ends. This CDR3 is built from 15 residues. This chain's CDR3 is CASRAGTPSSYEQYV. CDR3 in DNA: TGTGCCAGCAGAGCCGGGACGCCGAGCTCCTACGAGCAGTACGTC.

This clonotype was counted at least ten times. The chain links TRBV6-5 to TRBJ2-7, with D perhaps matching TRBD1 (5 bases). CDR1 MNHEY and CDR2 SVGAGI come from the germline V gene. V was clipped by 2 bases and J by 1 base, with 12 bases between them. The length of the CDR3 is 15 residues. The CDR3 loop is CASSYGKGRSYEQYV. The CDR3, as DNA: TGTGCCAGCAGTTACGGAAAGGGGCGATCCTACGAGCAGTACGTC.

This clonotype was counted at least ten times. For the CDR3, the DNA is TGTGCCAGCAGTGAAGGTGGTCGGGGGGCTTGGGAGACCCAGTACTTC. Amino acids: CASSEGGRGAWETQYF. V is TRBV25-1 and J is TRBJ2-5; the D gene is possibly TRBD2 (7 bases). CDR3 length: 16 residues. V shed 2 bases and J shed 5 bases, with 18 bases lying between them. Germline assignment: CDR1 MGHDK and CDR2 SYGVNS.

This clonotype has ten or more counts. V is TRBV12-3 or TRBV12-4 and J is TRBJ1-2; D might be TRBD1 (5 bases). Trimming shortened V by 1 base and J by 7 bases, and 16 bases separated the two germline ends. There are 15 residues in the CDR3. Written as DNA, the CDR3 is TGTGCCAGCAGTTTAGGAGGGGTGATCCTCTCTGGCTACACCTTC. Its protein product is CASSLGGVILSGYTF.

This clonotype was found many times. CDR3 in DNA: TGTGCCAGCAGTTTTCGTGGCACAGATACGCAGTATTTT. This gives the protein CASSFRGTDTQYF. The rearrangement uses TRBV27 and TRBJ2-3; D gene unclear. V dropped 3 bases and J dropped 1 base, with 5 bases sitting between them. CDR3 length: 13 residues. Germline values: CDR1 MNHEY, CDR2 SMNVEV (reference sequence).

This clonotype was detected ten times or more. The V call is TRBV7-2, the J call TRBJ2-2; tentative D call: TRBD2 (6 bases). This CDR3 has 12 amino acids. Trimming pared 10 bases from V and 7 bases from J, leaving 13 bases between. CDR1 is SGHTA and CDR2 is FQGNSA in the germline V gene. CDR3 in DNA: TGTGCCACCCGAAGCGGGCTCGGGGAGCTGTTTTTT. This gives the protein CATRSGLGELFF.

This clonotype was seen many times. This chain's CDR3 is CASSYSGGGESQFF. DNA of the CDR3: TGTGCCAGCAGTTACTCGGGCGGGGGGGAGTCGCAGTTCTTC. V and J are TRBV6-5 and TRBJ2-1, with 9 bases identical to TRBD2. CDR3 length: 14 residues. CDR1 and CDR2 from the germline V gene are MNHEY and SVGAGI. The junction had 6 bases not matched to a gene; V was cut back by 0 bases and J by 12 bases.

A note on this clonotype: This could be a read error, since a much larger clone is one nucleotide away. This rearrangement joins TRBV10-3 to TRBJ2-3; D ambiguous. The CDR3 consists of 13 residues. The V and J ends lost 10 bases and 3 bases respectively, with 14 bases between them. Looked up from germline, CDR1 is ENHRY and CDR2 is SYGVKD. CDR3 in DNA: TGTGCCACCCTGGCCAAGCCTACAGATACGCAGTATTTT. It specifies CATLAKPTDTQYF.

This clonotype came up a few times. Here the CDR3 DNA reads TGCGCCAGCGGTTCGAGACAGGGTTTCGACGAGCAGTACTTC. It specifies CASGSRQGFDEQYF. The J gene is TRBJ2-7, the V gene TRBV5-1, with 7 bases aligning to TRBD1. CDR3 length: 14 amino acids. Per germline, CDR1 SGHRS and CDR2 YFSETQ. J gave up 5 bases and V 7 bases, and 12 bases lay outside the gene matches.

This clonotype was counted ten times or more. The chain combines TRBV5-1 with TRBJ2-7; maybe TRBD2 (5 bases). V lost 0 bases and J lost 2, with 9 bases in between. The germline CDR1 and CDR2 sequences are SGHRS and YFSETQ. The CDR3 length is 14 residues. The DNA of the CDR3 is TGCGCCAGCAGCTTGGGGGAGAGACCCTACGAGCAGTACTTC. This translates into CASSLGERPYEQYF.

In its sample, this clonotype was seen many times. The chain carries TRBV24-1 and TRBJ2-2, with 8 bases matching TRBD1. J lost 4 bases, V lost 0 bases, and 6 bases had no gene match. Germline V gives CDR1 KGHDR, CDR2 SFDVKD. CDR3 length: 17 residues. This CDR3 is CATSDLPYRGATGELFF. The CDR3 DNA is TGTGCCACCAGTGATTTGCCCTACAGGGGGGCCACCGGGGAGCTGTTTTTT.

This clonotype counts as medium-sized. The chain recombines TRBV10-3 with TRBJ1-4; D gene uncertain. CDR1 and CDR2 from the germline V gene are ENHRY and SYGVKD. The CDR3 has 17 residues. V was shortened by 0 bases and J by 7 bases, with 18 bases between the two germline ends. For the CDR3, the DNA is TGTGCCATCAGTGAGTCGACGCGGCACCCGTGGATTGAAAAACTGTTTTTT. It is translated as CAISESTRHPWIEKLFF.

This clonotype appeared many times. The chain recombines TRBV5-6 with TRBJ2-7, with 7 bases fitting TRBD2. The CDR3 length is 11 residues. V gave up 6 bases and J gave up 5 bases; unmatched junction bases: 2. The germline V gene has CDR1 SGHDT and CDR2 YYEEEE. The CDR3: CASTGRNEQYF. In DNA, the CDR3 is TGTGCCAGCACCGGGAGGAACGAGCAGTACTTC.

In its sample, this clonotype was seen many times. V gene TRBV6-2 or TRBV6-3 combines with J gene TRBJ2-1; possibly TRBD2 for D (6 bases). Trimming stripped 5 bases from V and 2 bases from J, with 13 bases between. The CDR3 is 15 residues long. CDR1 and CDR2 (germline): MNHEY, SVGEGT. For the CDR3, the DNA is TGTGCCAGCAGTATAACTAGCTCGGCCTACAATGAGCAGTTCTTC. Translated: CASSITSSAYNEQFF.

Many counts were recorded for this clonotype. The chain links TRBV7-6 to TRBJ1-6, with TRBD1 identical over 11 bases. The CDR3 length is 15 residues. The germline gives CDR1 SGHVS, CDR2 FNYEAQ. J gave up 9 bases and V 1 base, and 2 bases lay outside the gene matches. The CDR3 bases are TGTGCCAGCAGCTTAGGAGGGACAGGGGGTTCACCCCTCCACTTT. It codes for CASSLGGTGGSPLHF.